The 28 T cell receptor beta chains presented below share a single source sample, sequenced in a study of blood T cell repertoires in COVID-19. The table came from immunoSEQ multiplex PCR; TCRdb's copy has only in-frame clones and leaves some out. This table holds 80,000 to 85,000 clones, about 91% found once. Material for sequencing was peripheral blood. These receptors came from an elderly woman with acute or convalescent COVID-19.

The chain links TRBV19 to TRBJ1-2; D gene uncertain. Trimming left V 10 bases short and J 0 bases short, with 21 bases between. The CDR3 sequence is 16 residues long. The germline V gene has CDR1 LNHDA and CDR2 SQIVND (reference sequence). The DNA for the CDR3 is TGTGCCACGAGGCCGGCGTTCCTAACGACTAACTATGGCTACACCTTC. Protein product: CATRPAFLTTNYGYTF.

This sequence joins TRBV18 and TRBJ2-1, with 11 nucleotides matching TRBD2. Unmatched junction bases numbered 7, after V lost 6 bases and J lost 6 bases. The germline V gene has CDR1 KGHSH and CDR2 LQKENI. The CDR3 has 15 amino acids. The CDR3 DNA follows: TGTGCCAGCTCGTCTCTAGCGGGGGGCTCCAATGAGCAGTTCTTC. It translates to CASSSLAGGSNEQFF.

The genes are TRBV7-2 and TRBJ1-3; D uncertain. CDR1 SGHTA and CDR2 FQGNSA come from the germline V gene. With 3 bases removed from V and 8 bases from J, the gap between germline ends came to 14 bases. The length of the CDR3 is 14 residues. The CDR3 coding sequence is TGTGCCAGCAGCTTCCGGGAAAATCGGGACACCATATATTTT. Encoded protein: CASSFRENRDTIYF.

V and J are TRBV19 and TRBJ2-3, with a tentative D call TRBD1 (5 bases). With 5 bases removed from V and 2 bases from J, the gap between germline ends came to 11 bases. The CDR3 loop spans 14 amino acids. Looked up from germline, CDR1 is LNHDA and CDR2 is SQIVND (reference sequence). The CDR3 bases are TGTGCCAGTAGTGGGTGGGGCTCCACAGATACGCAGTATTTT. It codes for CASSGWGSTDTQYF.

This chain uses TRBV7-2 with TRBJ1-1; D gene ambiguous. V was pared by 0 bases and J by 0 bases, with 8 bases between. Germline V CDR1 and CDR2: SGHTA, FQGNSA. This CDR3 is built from 15 residues. CDR3 in amino acids: CASSLAQTLNTEAFF. CDR3 sequence (DNA): TGTGCCAGCAGCTTAGCGCAGACATTGAACACTGAAGCTTTCTTT.

This clone showed up just once. The chain couples TRBV6-5 to TRBJ2-3, with 12 nucleotides matching TRBD2. The germline gives CDR1 MNHEY, CDR2 SVGAGI. The ends lost 4 bases at V and 5 bases at J; junction bases unmatched: 7. The CDR3 has 16 amino acids. CDR3 DNA sequence: TGTGCCAGCAGTTCGACTAGCGGGAGAGGTATAGATACGCAGTATTTT. As protein: CASSSTSGRGIDTQYF.

The V and J genes are TRBV15 and TRBJ1-2; D is undetermined. V was trimmed by 8 bases and J by 2 bases, leaving 12 bases between them. The V gene's germline CDR1 is LNHNV and CDR2 YYDKDF (reference sequence). The CDR3 runs 13 residues. CDR3 coding DNA: TGTGCCACCCACTCTGGTGAGAACTATGGCTACACCTTC. This gives the protein CATHSGENYGYTF.

In DNA, the CDR3 is TGCGCCACGGGACTAGCGGGAGGACGGCAAGAGACCCAGTACTTC. It is translated as CATGLAGGRQETQYF. The V and J genes are TRBV5-1 and TRBJ2-5, with 15 bases lining up with TRBD2. The CDR3 totals 15 residues. Per the germline V gene, CDR1 is SGHRS and CDR2 is YFSETQ. The junction had 5 bases not matched to a gene; V was cut back by 9 bases and J by 2 bases. Using reference TRBV5-1 and TRBJ2-5 for the parts outside the CDR3, the full variable domain is KAGVTQTPRYLIKTRGQQVTLSCSPISGHRSVSWYQQTPGQGLQFLFEYFSETQRNKGNFPGRFSGRQFSNSRSEMNVSTLELGDSALYLCATGLAGGRQETQYFGPGTRLLVL.

This rearrangement joins TRBV7-2 to TRBJ1-5; the D gene is possibly TRBD1 (5 bases). Trimming removed 4 bases at V and 3 bases at J, with 10 bases between. CDR3 size: 14 residues. Germline CDR1 reads SGHTA; CDR2 reads FQGNSA. The CDR3 DNA reads as TGTGCCAGCAGCTCAGGGTATACCAATCAGCCCCAGCATTTT. This sequence encodes CASSSGYTNQPQHF.

This clone appeared a few times. V is TRBV5-4 and J is TRBJ1-2, with D perhaps matching TRBD1 (5 bases). The germline V gene has CDR1 SGHNT and CDR2 YYREEE (reference sequence). The CDR3 covers 15 residues. Trimming left V 3 bases short and J 5 bases short, with 17 bases between. The CDR3 DNA reads as TGTGCCAGCAGCTCCGGGGGGAGGGTGGGGTATGGCTACACCTTC. Translation gives CASSSGGRVGYGYTF.

Here the CDR3 DNA reads TGTGCCAGCAGCTCCTCCGGGGGGAACACTGAAGCTTTCTTT. The encoded protein is CASSSSGGNTEAFF. The chain employs TRBV7-3 and TRBJ1-1; tentative D call: TRBD1 (5 bases). Germline V gene lookup returns CDR1 SGHTA and CDR2 FQGTGA. Between the trimmed V and J ends, which lost 4 bases and 1 base, there was a span of 10 bases. The CDR3 loop spans 14 amino acids.

The V call is TRBV7-6, the J call TRBJ2-1; 8 bases align to TRBD2. Germline CDR1 SGHVS, CDR2 FNYEAQ. CDR3 length equals 15 residues. Trimming took 1 base from V and 9 from J; bases not matched to a gene: 8. This chain's CDR3 is CASSLDSGGQGEQFF. The CDR3 DNA follows: TGTGCCAGCAGCTTAGACAGCGGGGGCCAGGGTGAGCAGTTCTTC.

The V gene is TRBV29-1, the J gene TRBJ2-1, with TRBD1 as a possible D gene (6 bases). Trimming removed 7 bases at V and 0 bases at J, with 7 bases between. CDR1 is SQVTM and CDR2 is ANQGSEA in the germline V gene. The CDR3 is made up of 12 amino acids. As DNA, the CDR3 is TGCAGCGGGACAGTCTCCTACAATGAGCAGTTCTTC. This sequence encodes CSGTVSYNEQFF.

The chain combines TRBV18 with TRBJ2-7; D possibly corresponds to TRBD1 (5 bases). Germline CDR1 and CDR2: KGHSH and LQKENI. The CDR3 totals 14 residues. V gave up 6 bases and J gave up 6 bases, with 18 bases separating them. The CDR3 spells CASSSLGLGGEQYF. CDR3 in DNA: TGTGCCAGCTCTTCACTGGGGCTGGGTGGCGAGCAGTACTTC.

The chain employs TRBV9 and TRBJ2-1; 8 bases align to TRBD2. This CDR3 region has 14 residues. The germline V gene encodes CDR1 SGDLS and CDR2 YYNGEE. V was clipped by 2 bases and J by 8 bases; unmatched bases: 6. This CDR3 is CASSVLLTSDEQFF. Here the CDR3 DNA reads TGTGCCAGCAGCGTTCTCCTGACTAGCGATGAGCAGTTCTTC.

This rearrangement joins TRBV2 to TRBJ1-5, with TRBD1 matching 8 bases. The V gene end was trimmed by 6 bases and the J gene end by 5 bases; junction bases not matched to a gene: 9. The CDR3 is made up of 15 amino acids. CDR1 is SNHLY and CDR2 is FYNNEI in the germline V gene. The CDR3 sequence: CASSYGQGNYQPQHF. DNA of the CDR3: TGTGCCAGCAGCTACGGACAGGGTAATTATCAGCCCCAGCATTTT.

CDR3 sequence: CATSDGRANQPQHF. The CDR3 bases are TGTGCCACCAGTGATGGGAGGGCCAATCAGCCCCAGCATTTT. This chain uses TRBV24-1 with TRBJ1-5; D is unresolved. The CDR3 is 14 amino acids. Germline V gene lookup returns CDR1 KGHDR and CDR2 SFDVKD. Deletions cut 3 bases from V and 3 bases from J, with 8 bases between.

This clone was counted between two and nine times. The CDR3 here is CASSNDHRGEETQYF. CDR3 sequence (DNA): TGTGCCAGTAGTAACGATCACAGGGGAGAGGAGACCCAGTACTTC. J is TRBJ2-5 and V is TRBV19; TRBD1 aligns across 7 bases. CDR1 is LNHDA and CDR2 is SQIVND in the germline V gene (reference sequence). CDR3 length: 15 residues. V gave up 4 bases and J gave up 5 bases; unmatched junction bases: 10. Full variable domain (missing parts from reference TRBV19 and TRBJ2-5): DGGITQSPKYLFRKEGQNVTLSCEQNLNHDAMYWYRQDPGQGLRLIYYSQIVNDFQKGDIAEGYSVSREKKESFPLTVTSAQKNPTAFYLCASSNDHRGEETQYFGPGTRLLVL.

The chain employs TRBV6-5 and TRBJ2-1, with a weak D call TRBD1 (7 bases). Germline loops: CDR1 MNHEY, CDR2 SVGAGI. V lost 6 bases and J lost 3, with 15 bases in between. This CDR3 contains 15 residues. The CDR3 DNA reads as TGTGCCAGCAGGGAGGGGGCAACAAACTACAATGAGCAGTTCTTC. Encoded protein: CASREGATNYNEQFF.

The rearrangement joins TRBV5-8 to TRBJ2-7; possibly TRBD1 for D (7 bases). Deletions cut 7 bases from V and 6 bases from J, with 23 bases between. The CDR3 covers 15 residues. Germline CDR1 SGHTS, CDR2 YDEGEE. The CDR3 reads CASGPQGDRGLEQYF. The CDR3 DNA reads as TGTGCCAGCGGTCCCCAGGGGGACCGGGGGCTCGAGCAGTACTTC.

The chain employs TRBV12-3 or TRBV12-4 and TRBJ1-1; 9 bases fit TRBD1. V gave up 5 bases and J gave up 4 bases; unmatched junction bases: 2. The CDR3 is 13 amino acids. CDR3 nucleotide sequence: TGTGCCAGCAGTACGGACAGGGGCACTGAAGCTTTCTTT. As protein: CASSTDRGTEAFF.

V and J are TRBV18 and TRBJ2-1, with unresolved D. Trimming shortened V by 2 bases and J by 8 bases, and 4 bases separated the two germline ends. The CDR3 has 11 residues. Germline V gene data show CDR1 as KGHSH and CDR2 as LQKENI. In nucleotides, the CDR3 is TGTGCCAGCTCACCAGAGTATGAGCAGTTCTTC. Translated: CASSPEYEQFF. The variable domain in full, with the rest retrieved from reference TRBV18 and TRBJ2-1, is NAGVMQNPRHLVRRRGQEARLRCSPMKGHSHVYWYRQLPEEGLKFMVYLQKENIIDESGMPKERFSAEFPKEGPSILRIQQVVRGDSAAYFCASSPEYEQFFGPGTRLTVL.

The chain is built from TRBV14 and TRBJ1-4; D may be TRBD1 (6 bases). V lost 0 bases and J 8 bases, leaving 13 bases between the germline ends. Germline V gene lookup returns CDR1 SGHDN and CDR2 FVKESK. This CDR3 region has 15 residues. The CDR3 is CASSQDQGRSEKLFF. CDR3 in DNA: TGTGCCAGCAGCCAAGACCAGGGGCGAAGCGAAAAACTGTTTTTT.

This clone was found once. V and J are TRBV6-5 and TRBJ2-7; TRBD1 agrees at 7 bases. This CDR3 region has 13 residues. The J segment lost 6 bases and the V segment lost 11 bases, leaving 13 bases of the junction unmatched. Germline V lookup: CDR1 MNHEY, CDR2 SVGAGI. The CDR3 spells CAASPTTGLEQYF. The CDR3 DNA reads TGTGCCGCCAGCCCCACGACAGGGCTCGAGCAGTACTTC.

V and J are TRBV5-5 and TRBJ2-1, with TRBD2 matching over 12 bases. Germline V CDR1 and CDR2: SGHKS, YYEKEE (reference sequence). This CDR3 is 15 amino acids long. Trimming at V came to 4 bases and at J to 4 bases, leaving 3 bases not matched to a gene. The CDR3 nucleotides read TGTGCCAGCAGCCAGCTAGCGGGGGGGTACAATGAGCAGTTCTTC. This encodes CASSQLAGGYNEQFF.

CDR3 nucleotide sequence: TGTGCCAGCAGCCTCCGGGACAGTAGGAACATTCAGTACTTC. Its translation is CASSLRDSRNIQYF. The chain couples TRBV7-2 to TRBJ2-4; the match to TRBD1 covers 7 bases. J lost 7 bases, V lost 5 bases, and 8 bases had no gene match. The CDR3 consists of 14 residues. From germline, CDR1 is SGHTA and CDR2 FQGNSA.

The rearrangement uses TRBV7-3 and TRBJ2-1; the match to TRBD2 covers 8 bases. With 5 bases clipped from V and 8 bases from J, the junction kept 8 bases outside the gene matches. The CDR3 has 14 amino acids. Germline assignment: CDR1 SGHTA and CDR2 FQGTGA. The DNA of the CDR3 is TGTGCCAGCAGCCCCAGCGGGAGTCGGGATGAGCAGTTCTTC. The encoded protein is CASSPSGSRDEQFF.

The chain links TRBV10-3 to TRBJ2-3; the D gene is possibly TRBD1 (6 bases). Germline V gene data show CDR1 as ENHRY and CDR2 as SYGVKD. V lost 1 base and J 7 bases, leaving 9 bases between the germline ends. The CDR3 contains 13 residues. CDR3 sequence (DNA): TGTGCCATCAGTGAGTACAGGGAAAATACGCAGTATTTT. This codes for CAISEYRENTQYF.